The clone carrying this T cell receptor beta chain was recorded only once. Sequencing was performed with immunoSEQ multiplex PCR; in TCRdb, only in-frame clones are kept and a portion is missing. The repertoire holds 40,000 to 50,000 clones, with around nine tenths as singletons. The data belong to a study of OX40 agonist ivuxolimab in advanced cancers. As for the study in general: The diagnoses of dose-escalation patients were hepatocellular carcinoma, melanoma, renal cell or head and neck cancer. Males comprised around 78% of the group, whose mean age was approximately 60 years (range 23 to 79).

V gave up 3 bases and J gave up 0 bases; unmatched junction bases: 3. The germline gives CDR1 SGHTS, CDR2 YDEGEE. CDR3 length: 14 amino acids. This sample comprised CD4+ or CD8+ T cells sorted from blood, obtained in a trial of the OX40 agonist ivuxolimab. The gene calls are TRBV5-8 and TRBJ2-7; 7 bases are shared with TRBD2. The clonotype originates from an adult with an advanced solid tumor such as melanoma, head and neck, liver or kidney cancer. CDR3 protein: CASSSWDYSYEQYF. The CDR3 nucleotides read TGTGCCAGCAGCTCCTGGGACTACTCCTACGAGCAGTACTTC. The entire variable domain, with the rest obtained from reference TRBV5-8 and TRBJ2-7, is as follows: EAGVTQSPTHLIKTRGQQATLRCSPISGHTSVYWYQQALGLGLQFLLWYDEGEERNRGNFPPRFSGRQFPNYSSELNVNALELEDSALYLCASSSWDYSYEQYFGPGTRLTVT.